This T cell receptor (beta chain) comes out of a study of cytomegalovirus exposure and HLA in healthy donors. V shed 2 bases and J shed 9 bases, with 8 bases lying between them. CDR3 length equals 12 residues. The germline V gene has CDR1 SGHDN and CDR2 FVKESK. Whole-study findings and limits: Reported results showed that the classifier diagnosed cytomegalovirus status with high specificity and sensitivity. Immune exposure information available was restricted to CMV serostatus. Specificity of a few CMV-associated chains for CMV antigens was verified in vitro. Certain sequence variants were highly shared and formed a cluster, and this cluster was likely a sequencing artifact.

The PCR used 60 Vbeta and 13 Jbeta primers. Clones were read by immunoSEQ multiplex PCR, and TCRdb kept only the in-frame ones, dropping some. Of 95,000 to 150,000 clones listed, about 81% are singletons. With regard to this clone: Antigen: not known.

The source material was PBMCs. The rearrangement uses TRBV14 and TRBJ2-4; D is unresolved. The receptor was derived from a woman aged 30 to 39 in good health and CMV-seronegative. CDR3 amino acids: CASSQNIAIQYF. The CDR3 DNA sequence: TGTGCCAGCAGCCAAAACATTGCCATTCAGTACTTC.